The present T cell receptor beta chain was sequenced within a study of cytomegalovirus exposure and HLA in healthy donors. In the PCR, 60 Vbeta and 13 Jbeta primers were used. Sequencing used immunoSEQ multiplex PCR; TCRdb keeps in-frame clones, though not all of them. The sample includes 150,000 or so clones, around three quarters of them seen just once. CDR1 and CDR2 (germline): LNHDA, SQIVND (reference sequence). The CDR3 totals 15 residues. The trim removed 5 bases at V and 7 bases at J, leaving 11 bases unmatched. These donors counted as nominally healthy when sampled, but unrecorded immune exposures were likely. A remark on this clone: Its antigen is currently unknown.

Study-level results: One cluster of highly shared sequence variants probably arose as a sequencing artifact. Specific recognition of CMV antigens was confirmed in vitro for a few chains (all CMV-associated).

The sequence derives from a woman aged 40 to 50 in good health and CMV-seronegative. The sequencing input was PBMCs. The J gene is TRBJ1-1, the V gene TRBV19, with 9 bases identical to TRBD1. This CDR3 is CASSANTGGSSEAFF. CDR3 nucleotides: TGTGCCAGTAGTGCCAACACAGGGGGCTCAAGTGAAGCTTTCTTT.